The table lists the clone carrying this T cell receptor (beta chain) with many counts. It was RNA transcripts that yielded the amplified TCR beta CDR3 regions. Initially, a first-round RT-PCR of the TCR CDR3 employed the HTBI primer set. TCRdb re-derived calls from the multiplex PCR reads in MiXCR, one entry per CDR3 protein. The table shows 600,000 to 800,000 distinct CDR3 sequences, with roughly a third occurring only once. Hyperthyroidism in the patients, aged 18 to 65, was newly diagnosed and under 2 months in duration. The data belong to a study of T cells in Graves' hyperthyroidism and ophthalmopathy. As for the study in general: Pretreatment peripheral blood was obtained at initial diagnosis.

Germline V gene lookup returns CDR1 MGHDK and CDR2 SYGVNS. V was clipped by 4 bases and J by 4 bases; unmatched bases: 4. The CDR3 has 14 residues. The sequence came from a middle-aged woman with Graves' hyperthyroidism. The J gene is TRBJ1-2, the V gene TRBV25-1, with TRBD1 matching over 9 bases. The source material was blood. The CDR3 loop is CASSGTGEVYGYTF. For the CDR3, the DNA is TGTGCCAGCAGTGGGACAGGGGAGGTCTATGGCTACACCTTC.